One and the same sample provided the 30 T cell receptor beta chains below, sequenced in a study of cytomegalovirus exposure and HLA in healthy donors. Measured with immunoSEQ multiplex PCR; TCRdb has only the in-frame clones, and not every one. Of around 130,000 clones listed, over 75% are singletons. Input material: PBMCs. The receptors come from a woman aged 30 to 39 in good health and CMV-seronegative.

Here the CDR3 DNA reads TGTGCCAGCAGCTATCAGGTCTCCTACGAGCAGTACTTC. Residues: CASSYQVSYEQYF. This chain connects TRBV11-3 to TRBJ2-7; D is ambiguous. The ends were cut back, 4 bases at V and 0 bases at J, with 7 bases in the middle. This CDR3 region has 13 residues. Germline V lookup: CDR1 SGHNT, CDR2 YENEEA.

V gene TRBV11-3 combines with J gene TRBJ1-3, with TRBD1 as a possible D gene (5 bases). CDR3 length: 15 residues. The germline V gene encodes CDR1 SGHNT and CDR2 YENEEA. The ends were cut back, 5 bases at V and 0 bases at J, with 11 bases in the middle. Written as DNA, the CDR3 is TGTGCCAGCAGCAGGGGTGGCGACTCTGGAAACACCATATATTTT. Translation: CASSRGGDSGNTIYF.

The chain couples TRBV5-4 to TRBJ2-5; 8 nucleotides agree with TRBD2. Germline V CDR1 and CDR2: SGHNT, YYREEE (reference sequence). The V gene end was trimmed by 2 bases and the J gene end by 5 bases; junction bases not matched to a gene: 2. This CDR3 is built from 13 residues. The CDR3: CASSFGRGETQYF. CDR3 sequence (DNA): TGTGCCAGCAGCTTCGGGAGGGGGGAGACCCAGTACTTC.

V is TRBV6-1 and J is TRBJ1-1; TRBD1 agrees at 10 bases. The CDR3 extends over 15 amino acids. V shed 6 bases, J shed 7 bases, and the junction held 11 bases outside the gene matches. Germline V lookup: CDR1 MNHNS, CDR2 SASEGT. The CDR3 loop is CASRRQGAPFNEAFF. The CDR3 nucleotides read TGTGCCAGCAGAAGACAGGGGGCCCCCTTTAATGAAGCTTTCTTT.

The chain recombines TRBV29-1 with TRBJ2-7, with a possible D match to TRBD2 (6 bases). Germline CDR1 SQVTM, CDR2 ANQGSEA. This CDR3 is 19 amino acids long. The V and J ends lost 6 bases and 4 bases respectively, with 34 bases between them. The CDR3 loop reads CSVLGATGRRPIRGYEQYF. DNA for the CDR3: TGCAGCGTATTGGGCGCGACGGGACGGAGACCCATACGGGGGTACGAGCAGTACTTC.

This chain joins TRBV11-3 and TRBJ2-2; weak D call: TRBD2 (7 bases). Germline V gene sequence: CDR1 SGHNT, CDR2 YENEEA. With 4 bases removed from V and 0 bases from J, the gap between germline ends came to 15 bases. The CDR3 has 17 amino acids. The DNA for the CDR3 is TGTGCCAGCAGCTCCGGCCGGGGGGCGACGAACACCGGGGAGCTGTTTTTT. It codes for CASSSGRGATNTGELFF.

J is TRBJ2-5 and V is TRBV5-4; possibly TRBD2 for D (5 bases). CDR1 SGHNT and CDR2 YYREEE come from the germline V gene (reference sequence). This CDR3 is built from 11 residues. V was cut by 4 bases and J by 5 bases, with 6 bases left in between. CDR3 loop: CASSPGETQYF. CDR3 DNA sequence: TGTGCCAGCAGCCCGGGGGAGACCCAGTACTTC. The entire variable domain, with the rest obtained from reference TRBV5-4 and TRBJ2-5, is as follows: ETGVTQSPTHLIKTRGQQVTLRCSSQSGHNTVSWYQQALGQGPQFIFQYYREEENGRGNFPPRFSGLQFPNYSSELNVNALELDDSALYLCASSPGETQYFGPGTRLLVL.

This sequence joins TRBV12-5 and TRBJ2-5; 11 positions agree with TRBD1. Germline V gives CDR1 LGHNT, CDR2 FRNRAP. The CDR3 is 16 amino acids. The junction had 2 bases not matched to a gene; V was cut back by 0 bases and J by 2 bases. The CDR3 spells CASGLVGDRGQETQYF. The CDR3 DNA reads as TGTGCTAGTGGTTTGGTGGGGGACAGGGGGCAAGAGACCCAGTACTTC.

The CDR3, as DNA: TGTGCCAGCAGCCAACCAGGGGGTGAAGCTTTCTTT. This encodes CASSQPGGEAFF. This chain connects TRBV14 to TRBJ1-1; 7 bases match TRBD1. CDR1 and CDR2 (germline): SGHDN, FVKESK. The CDR3 runs 12 residues. V was clipped by 2 bases and J by 7 bases; unmatched bases: 1.

The table lists this clone with a few counts. This chain uses TRBV6-6 with TRBJ2-7; D is possibly TRBD2 (6 bases). Germline V gene data show CDR1 as MNHNY and CDR2 as SVGAGI (reference sequence). The CDR3 runs to 15 residues. V was pared by 0 bases and J by 6 bases, with 15 bases between. The CDR3 DNA follows: TGTGCCAGCAGTTACTCGAGTCCGGACGGGGGCGAGCAGTACTTC. Translated: CASSYSSPDGGEQYF.

The J gene is TRBJ1-1, the V gene TRBV30, with D perhaps TRBD1 (5 bases). The CDR3 is made up of 14 amino acids. Germline CDR1 GTSNPN, CDR2 SVGIG (reference sequence). Deletions cut 4 bases from V and 1 base from J, with 13 bases between. Here the CDR3 reads CAWKRAGPNTEAFF. The CDR3 DNA sequence: TGTGCCTGGAAACGGGCAGGGCCGAACACTGAAGCTTTCTTT.

CDR3 nucleotide sequence: TGCGCCAGCAGCCAGGGGACAGGGCCCTCCTACGAGCAGTACTTC. Protein sequence: CASSQGTGPSYEQYF. This chain connects TRBV5-1 to TRBJ2-7; 9 bases are shared with TRBD1. Germline loops: CDR1 SGHRS, CDR2 YFSETQ. V lost 4 bases, J lost 0 bases, and 5 bases stayed unmatched. This CDR3 is 15 amino acids long.

CDR3 coding DNA: TGTGCCAGCCGACAGGGCGATCAGCCCCAGCATTTT. Encoded protein: CASRQGDQPQHF. The chain uses TRBV6-1 and TRBJ1-5, with 7 bases that match TRBD1. Trimming cost V 8 bases and J 5 bases; bases outside gene matches: 3. Per the germline V gene, CDR1 is MNHNS and CDR2 is SASEGT. This CDR3 region has 12 residues.

This chain joins TRBV19 and TRBJ1-5, with TRBD1 matching over 7 bases. This CDR3 has 15 residues. The germline gives CDR1 LNHDA, CDR2 SQIVND (reference sequence). J lost 4 bases, V lost 5 bases, and 8 bases had no gene match. DNA of the CDR3: TGTGCCAGTAGTCCCTCCGGGACAGAGAATCAGCCCCAGCATTTT. It codes for CASSPSGTENQPQHF.

The V gene is TRBV7-6, the J gene TRBJ2-5; weak D call: TRBD2 (6 bases). V was shortened by 5 bases and J by 5 bases, with 18 bases between the two germline ends. The germline V gene has CDR1 SGHVS and CDR2 FNYEAQ. This CDR3 region has 15 residues. Here the CDR3 reads CASSVSTSTMETQYF. In DNA form, the CDR3 reads TGTGCCAGCAGCGTATCAACTAGCACCATGGAGACCCAGTACTTC.

This clone has just one count. The rearrangement uses TRBV13 and TRBJ2-5; 11 bases map to TRBD2. Germline V CDR1 and CDR2: PRHDT, FYEKMQ (reference sequence). The CDR3 consists of 14 residues. V lost 6 bases to trimming and J lost 5 bases; unmatched junction nucleotides: 5. The CDR3 here is CASRILAGEETQYF. The CDR3 DNA is TGTGCCAGCAGGATACTAGCGGGGGAGGAGACCCAGTACTTC. Combining the CDR3 with reference TRBV13 and TRBJ2-5 gives the whole variable domain AAGVIQSPRHLIKEKRETATLKCYPIPRHDTVYWYQQGPGQDPQFLISFYEKMQSDKGSIPDRFSAQQFSDYHSELNMSSLELGDSALYFCASRILAGEETQYFGPGTRLLVL.

The chain links TRBV7-9 to TRBJ1-4; TRBD1 matches at 10 bases. The CDR3 consists of 15 residues. V gave up 5 bases and J gave up 7 bases; unmatched junction bases: 7. Germline V gene data show CDR1 as SEHNR and CDR2 as FQNEAQ (reference sequence). CDR3 residues: CASSRQGAQVEKLFF. The CDR3 DNA is TGTGCCAGCAGCCGACAGGGGGCGCAGGTTGAAAAACTGTTTTTT.

The J gene is TRBJ1-2, the V gene TRBV6-1; TRBD1 is a possible D gene (6 bases). Germline V gene lookup returns CDR1 MNHNS and CDR2 SASEGT. This CDR3 has 12 amino acids. The V gene lost 6 bases and the J gene lost 4 bases, with 9 bases spanning the gap. The CDR3 sequence: CASRTGSYGYTF. In DNA, the CDR3 is TGTGCCAGCAGAACAGGGAGCTATGGCTACACCTTC.

Only a few counts were recorded for this clone. The V and J genes are TRBV9 and TRBJ2-2, with D perhaps matching TRBD2 (5 bases). The CDR3 sequence is 14 residues long. Per the germline V gene, CDR1 is SGDLS and CDR2 is YYNGEE. V was pared by 0 bases and J by 4 bases, with 7 bases between. The CDR3 loop reads CASSVVGGTGELFF. In DNA form, the CDR3 reads TGTGCCAGCAGCGTAGTTGGAGGCACCGGGGAGCTGTTTTTT.

This chain joins TRBV5-1 and TRBJ2-5, with 12 bases identical to TRBD2. Trimming removed 4 bases from V and 1 base from J; junction bases left unmatched: 5. Germline V gene data show CDR1 as SGHRS and CDR2 as YFSETQ. This CDR3 region has 16 residues. CDR3 protein: CASSPGLAGIQETQYF. CDR3 DNA: TGCGCCAGCAGCCCCGGACTAGCGGGAATCCAAGAGACCCAGTACTTC.

CDR3 nucleotides: TGTGCCGCCCGACAGGACTCGAACACCGGGGAGCTGTTTTTT. It specifies CAARQDSNTGELFF. The chain carries TRBV10-3 and TRBJ2-2, with D perhaps TRBD1 (6 bases). This CDR3 is 14 amino acids long. Deletions cut 11 bases from V and 0 bases from J, with 13 bases between. Germline CDR1 is ENHRY and CDR2 is SYGVKD.

This clone was seen just once. J is TRBJ2-7 and V is TRBV27; tentative D call: TRBD1 (6 bases). The CDR3 has 14 amino acids. Trimming cost V 4 bases and J 4 bases, with 14 bases left between them. The germline gives CDR1 MNHEY, CDR2 SMNVEV (reference sequence). The CDR3 spells CASSSSGTLYEQYF. As DNA, the CDR3 is TGTGCCAGCAGTTCGTCCGGGACACTATACGAGCAGTACTTC.

The chain joins TRBV9 to TRBJ2-1; 14 bases map to TRBD2. Looked up from germline, CDR1 is SGDLS and CDR2 is YYNGEE. The CDR3 is made up of 19 amino acids. After removal of 4 bases from V and 6 bases from J, the junction contained 15 bases not matched to a gene. The chain's CDR3 is CASSPSHGFGTSGGNEQFF. The CDR3 coding sequence is TGTGCCAGCAGCCCTAGCCACGGTTTCGGGACTAGCGGGGGCAATGAGCAGTTCTTC. The full variable domain, in which reference TRBV9 and TRBJ2-1 provide the parts outside the CDR3, is DSGVTQTPKHLITATGQRVTLRCSPRSGDLSVYWYQQSLDQGLQFLIQYYNGEERAKGNILERFSAQQFPDLHSELNLSSLELGDSALYFCASSPSHGFGTSGGNEQFFGPGTRLTVL.

This CDR3 is CASSLGTGEIQETQYF. CDR3 DNA sequence: TGCGCCAGCAGCTTGGGGACAGGGGAGATCCAAGAGACCCAGTACTTC. The V and J genes are TRBV5-1 and TRBJ2-5; 9 positions agree with TRBD1. Germline loops: CDR1 SGHRS, CDR2 YFSETQ. CDR3 size: 16 residues. V was pared by 0 bases and J by 1 base, with 4 bases of the junction left unmatched.

The V call is TRBV4-3, the J call TRBJ2-5, with D maybe TRBD1 (6 bases). The V and J ends lost 1 base and 2 bases respectively, with 11 bases between them. Germline CDR1 LGHNA, CDR2 YSLEER. This CDR3 is 15 amino acids long. The chain's CDR3 is CASSQAQGQQETQYF. CDR3 nucleotides: TGCGCCAGCAGCCAAGCACAGGGACAACAAGAGACCCAGTACTTC.

The chain carries TRBV7-2 and TRBJ1-5; 8 bases fit TRBD1. Trimming at V came to 3 bases and at J to 5 bases, leaving 0 bases not matched to a gene. The CDR3 is made up of 13 amino acids. The germline CDR1 and CDR2 sequences are SGHTA and FQGNSA. The CDR3 spells CASSLDRDQPQHF. The CDR3 DNA reads as TGTGCCAGCAGCTTGGACAGGGATCAGCCCCAGCATTTT.

The chain carries TRBV5-1 and TRBJ2-1; 8 bases line up with TRBD2. The J segment lost 2 bases and the V segment lost 4 bases, leaving 8 bases of the junction unmatched. The CDR3 spans 16 residues. Per the germline V gene, CDR1 is SGHRS and CDR2 is YFSETQ. As DNA, the CDR3 is TGCGCCAGCAGCCCCCGGGAGGGGGGGACCTACAATGAGCAGTTCTTC. Its translation is CASSPREGGTYNEQFF.

CDR3 bases: TGTGCCAGCAGTTTCGGGAGTCTAGCGGGGGTCGAGCAGTACTTC. This translates into CASSFGSLAGVEQYF. The chain uses TRBV27 and TRBJ2-7; 10 bases fit TRBD2. This CDR3 region has 15 residues. V lost 3 bases, J lost 6 bases, and 8 bases stayed unmatched. Germline values: CDR1 MNHEY, CDR2 SMNVEV (reference sequence).

This chain joins TRBV7-2 and TRBJ2-2; D is perhaps TRBD2 (5 bases). Trimming took off 1 base at V and 6 bases at J, with 9 bases between the two ends. This CDR3 is built from 14 residues. The germline V gene encodes CDR1 SGHTA and CDR2 FQGNSA. Written as DNA, the CDR3 is TGTGCCAGCAGCTTAGTTTTGGGAGCCGGGGAGCTGTTTTTT. It codes for CASSLVLGAGELFF.

The rearrangement uses TRBV30 and TRBJ1-2, with TRBD1 matching over 9 bases. Germline V gives CDR1 GTSNPN, CDR2 SVGIG (reference sequence). The J segment lost 4 bases and the V segment lost 3 bases, leaving 6 bases of the junction unmatched. This CDR3 is built from 14 residues. The CDR3 DNA is TGTGCCTGGAGCAGACAGGGGGGCCTCTATGGCTACACCTTC. Its translation: CAWSRQGGLYGYTF.